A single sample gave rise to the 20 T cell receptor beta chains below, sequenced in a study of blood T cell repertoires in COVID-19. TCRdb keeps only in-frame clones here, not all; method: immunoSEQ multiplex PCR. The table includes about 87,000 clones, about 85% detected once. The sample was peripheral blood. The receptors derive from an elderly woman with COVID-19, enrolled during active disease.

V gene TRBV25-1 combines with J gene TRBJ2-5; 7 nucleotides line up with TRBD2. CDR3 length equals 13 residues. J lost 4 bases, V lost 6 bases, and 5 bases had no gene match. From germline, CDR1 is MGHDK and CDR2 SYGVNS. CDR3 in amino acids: CASSPAGRETQYF. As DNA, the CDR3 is TGTGCCAGCAGCCCAGCGGGAAGAGAGACCCAGTACTTC.

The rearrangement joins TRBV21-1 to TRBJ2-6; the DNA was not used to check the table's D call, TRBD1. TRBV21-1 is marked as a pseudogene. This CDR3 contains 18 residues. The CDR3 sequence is CASRRGRGTISGANVLTF. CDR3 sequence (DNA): TGTGCCAGCAGAAGGGGAAGGGGCACCATCTCTGGGGCCAACGTCCTGACTTTC.

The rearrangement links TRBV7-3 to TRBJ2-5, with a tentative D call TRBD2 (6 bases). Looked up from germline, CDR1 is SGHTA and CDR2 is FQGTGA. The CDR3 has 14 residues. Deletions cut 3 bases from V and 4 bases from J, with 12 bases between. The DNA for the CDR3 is TGTGCCAGCAGCTTCGGGGGAGTTGGAGAGACCCAGTACTTC. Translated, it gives CASSFGGVGETQYF.

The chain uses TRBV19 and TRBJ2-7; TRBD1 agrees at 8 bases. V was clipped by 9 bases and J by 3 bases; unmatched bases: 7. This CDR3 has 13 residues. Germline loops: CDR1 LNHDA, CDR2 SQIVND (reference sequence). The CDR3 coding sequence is TGTGCCAGCCGCCGCGGACAGGGCTACGAGCAGTACTTC. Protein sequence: CASRRGQGYEQYF.

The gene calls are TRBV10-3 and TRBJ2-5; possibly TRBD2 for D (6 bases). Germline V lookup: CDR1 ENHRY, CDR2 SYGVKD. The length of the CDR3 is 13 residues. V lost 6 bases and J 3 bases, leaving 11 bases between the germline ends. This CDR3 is CAISRDSKETQYF. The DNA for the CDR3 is TGTGCCATCAGCCGGGACTCAAAAGAGACCCAGTACTTC.

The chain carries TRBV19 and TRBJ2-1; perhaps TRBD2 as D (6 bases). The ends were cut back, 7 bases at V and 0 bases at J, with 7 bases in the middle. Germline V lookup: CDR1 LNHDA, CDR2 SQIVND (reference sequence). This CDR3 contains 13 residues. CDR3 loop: CASTGSSYNEQFF. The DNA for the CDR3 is TGTGCCAGTACCGGGAGCTCCTACAATGAGCAGTTCTTC.

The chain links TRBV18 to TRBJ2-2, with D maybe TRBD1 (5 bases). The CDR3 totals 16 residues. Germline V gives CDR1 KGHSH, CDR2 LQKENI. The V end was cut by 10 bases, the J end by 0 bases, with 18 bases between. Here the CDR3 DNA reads TGTGCCACTACAGGCGGCTTCATCTCGAACACCGGGGAGCTGTTTTTT. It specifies CATTGGFISNTGELFF.

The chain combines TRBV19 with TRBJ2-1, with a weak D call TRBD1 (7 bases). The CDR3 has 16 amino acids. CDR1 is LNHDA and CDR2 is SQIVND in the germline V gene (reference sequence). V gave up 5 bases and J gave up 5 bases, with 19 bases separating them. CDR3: CASSGLTGTYHNEQFF. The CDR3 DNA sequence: TGTGCCAGTAGTGGACTGACAGGGACTTATCACAATGAGCAGTTCTTC.

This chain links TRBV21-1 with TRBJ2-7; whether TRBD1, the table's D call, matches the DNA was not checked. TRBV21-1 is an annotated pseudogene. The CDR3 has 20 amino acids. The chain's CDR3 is CASSHGLEQTQGASSYEQYF. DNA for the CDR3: TGTGCCAGCAGCCACGGTTTGGAACAGACACAGGGGGCGAGCTCCTACGAGCAGTACTTC.

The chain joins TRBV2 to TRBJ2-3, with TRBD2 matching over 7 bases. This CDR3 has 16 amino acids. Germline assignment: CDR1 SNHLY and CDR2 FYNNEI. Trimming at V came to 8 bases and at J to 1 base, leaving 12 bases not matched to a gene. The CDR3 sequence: CASHVPGAGGTDTQYF. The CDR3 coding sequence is TGTGCCAGCCACGTCCCGGGCGCGGGAGGCACAGATACGCAGTATTTT.

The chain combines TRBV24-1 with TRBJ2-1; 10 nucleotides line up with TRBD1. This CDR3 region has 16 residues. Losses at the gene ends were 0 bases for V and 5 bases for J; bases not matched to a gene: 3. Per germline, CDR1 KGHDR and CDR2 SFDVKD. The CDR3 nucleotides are TGTGCCACCAGTGATTTGGACAGGGGGCGGGACAATGAGCAGTTCTTC. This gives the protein CATSDLDRGRDNEQFF.

The CDR3 reads CASSLATGWSTEAFF. The CDR3 bases are TGTGCCAGCAGCTTAGCAACAGGGTGGAGTACTGAAGCTTTCTTT. The chain is built from TRBV7-9 and TRBJ1-1, with a possible D match to TRBD1 (6 bases). The CDR3 has 15 residues. The V gene's germline CDR1 is SEHNR and CDR2 FQNEAQ (reference sequence). Between the trimmed V and J ends, which lost 0 bases and 5 bases, there was a span of 13 bases. The full variable domain, rest sourced from reference TRBV7-9 and TRBJ1-1, is DTGVSQNPRHKITKRGQNVTFRCDPISEHNRLYWYRQTLGQGPEFLTYFQNEAQLEKSRLLSDRFSAERPKGSFSTLEIQRTEQGDSAMYLCASSLATGWSTEAFFGQGTRLTVV.

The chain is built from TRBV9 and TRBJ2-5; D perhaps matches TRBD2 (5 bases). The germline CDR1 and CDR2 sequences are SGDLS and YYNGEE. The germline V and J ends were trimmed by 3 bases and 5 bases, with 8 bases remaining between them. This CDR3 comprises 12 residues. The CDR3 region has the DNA TGTGCCAGCAGCGGGGAGAGGGAGACCCAGTACTTC. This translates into CASSGERETQYF. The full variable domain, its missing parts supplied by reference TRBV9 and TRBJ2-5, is DSGVTQTPKHLITATGQRVTLRCSPRSGDLSVYWYQQSLDQGLQFLIQYYNGEERAKGNILERFSAQQFPDLHSELNLSSLELGDSALYFCASSGERETQYFGPGTRLLVL.

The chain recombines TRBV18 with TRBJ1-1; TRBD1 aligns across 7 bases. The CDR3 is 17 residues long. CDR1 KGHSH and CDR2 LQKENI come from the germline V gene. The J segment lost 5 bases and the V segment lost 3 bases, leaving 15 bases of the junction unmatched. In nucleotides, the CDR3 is TGTGCCAGCTCACCCCGACAGGGACGTTCATACATAACTGAAGCTTTCTTT. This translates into CASSPRQGRSYITEAFF.

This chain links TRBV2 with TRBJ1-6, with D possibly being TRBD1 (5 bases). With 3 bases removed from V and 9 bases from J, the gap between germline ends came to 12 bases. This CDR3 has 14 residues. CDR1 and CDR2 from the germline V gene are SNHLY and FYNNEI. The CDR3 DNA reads TGTGCCAGCAGTGACAGGGTGACCTTTTCACCCCTCCACTTT. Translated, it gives CASSDRVTFSPLHF.

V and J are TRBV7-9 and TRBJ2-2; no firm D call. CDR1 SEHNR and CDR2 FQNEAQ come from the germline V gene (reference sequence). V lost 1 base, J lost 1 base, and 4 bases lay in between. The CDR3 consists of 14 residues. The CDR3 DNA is TGTGCCAGCAGCTTAGGAGTGAACACCGGGGAGCTGTTTTTT. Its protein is CASSLGVNTGELFF.

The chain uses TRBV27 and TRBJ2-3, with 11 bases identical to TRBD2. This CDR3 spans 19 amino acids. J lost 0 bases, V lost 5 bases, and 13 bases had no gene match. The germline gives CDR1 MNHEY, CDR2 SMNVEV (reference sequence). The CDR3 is CASSLHSGTSGFSTDTQYF. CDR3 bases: TGTGCCAGCAGTCTCCATTCCGGGACTAGCGGATTTAGCACAGATACGCAGTATTTT.

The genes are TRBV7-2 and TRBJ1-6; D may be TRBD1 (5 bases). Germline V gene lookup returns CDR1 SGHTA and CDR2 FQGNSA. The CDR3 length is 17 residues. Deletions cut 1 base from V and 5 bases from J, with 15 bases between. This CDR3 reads CASSLVPGRVNNSPLHF. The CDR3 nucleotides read TGTGCCAGCAGCTTAGTCCCAGGGAGGGTTAATAATTCACCCCTCCACTTT.

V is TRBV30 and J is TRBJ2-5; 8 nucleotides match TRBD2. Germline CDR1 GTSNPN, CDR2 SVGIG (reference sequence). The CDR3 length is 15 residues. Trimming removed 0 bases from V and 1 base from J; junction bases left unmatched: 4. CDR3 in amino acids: CAWSVIAGPQETQYF. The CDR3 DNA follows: TGTGCCTGGAGTGTAATAGCGGGGCCCCAAGAGACCCAGTACTTC.

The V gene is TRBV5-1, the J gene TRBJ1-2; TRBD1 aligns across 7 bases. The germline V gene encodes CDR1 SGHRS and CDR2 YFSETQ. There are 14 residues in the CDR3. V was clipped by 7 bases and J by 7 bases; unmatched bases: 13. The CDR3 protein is CASRDSPETPGYTF. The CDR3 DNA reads TGCGCCAGCCGGGACAGTCCGGAAACTCCTGGCTACACCTTC.